The rows below give T cell receptor beta chains drawn from one sample of a study of blood T cell repertoires in COVID-19. Here immunoSEQ multiplex PCR was the method, and the copy in TCRdb shows in-frame clones only, minus some. Seen here are 130,000 to 150,000 clones, roughly 90% observed once, and the top ten hold 1.8%. The sample consisted of peripheral blood. Source of these receptors: a man in his 70s with acute or convalescent COVID-19. Each CDR3 is given with its conserved first and last residue. A D gene is named only where the DNA matches it firmly. The size entry is marked missing in some rows and otherwise reads once, few, many or a size class.

cdr3_nt cdr3_aa clone_size v_call d_call j_call
TGTGCCAGCAGTGAAGAGGGAGTGGGGGCTTTCTTT CASSEEGVGAFF . TRBV6-1 . TRBJ1-1
TGTGCCAGCTCAGAAAACTCCGGGACAGGAACTGAAGCTTTCTTT CASSENSGTGTEAFF . TRBV18 TRBD1 TRBJ1-1
TGTGCCAGCAGTTTACTAAAGGGGTCCGTCGGCAATCAGCCCCAGCATTTT CASSLLKGSVGNQPQHF once TRBV28 . TRBJ1-5
TGTGCCAGCAGTTATAGGTCTAGCGGGGGTCAAGAGCAGTACTTC CASSYRSSGGQEQYF . TRBV6-6 TRBD2 TRBJ2-7
TGTGCCAGCAGTTTGACTCTAGCGGGAGTACTGGAGCAGTACTTC CASSLTLAGVLEQYF . TRBV27 TRBD2 TRBJ2-7
TGTGCCAGCAGCCCAGCCGGGACAGGGAGGGCAGATACGCAGTATTTT CASSPAGTGRADTQYF . TRBV14 TRBD1 TRBJ2-3
TGCAGCGTTGAGAGCTTGAACACTGAAGCTTTCTTT CSVESLNTEAFF . TRBV29-1 . TRBJ1-1
TGTGCCAGTAGGGTGACTAGCGGGAAGGGGGGATACAATGAGCAGTTCTTC CASRVTSGKGGYNEQFF . TRBV9 TRBD2 TRBJ2-1
TGTGCCAGCAGTGAGATCCCTCGGACAGGGGGTAGTGGCTACACCTTC CASSEIPRTGGSGYTF few TRBV6-1 TRBD1 TRBJ1-2
TGTGCCAGCAGGAGAGGGTTTCAGCCCCAGCATTTT CASRRGFQPQHF . TRBV6-6 . TRBJ1-5
TGCAGCGTTCGACGAATTCGGACAGCTTTGGACACAGATACGCAGTATTTT CSVRRIRTALDTDTQYF . TRBV29-1 . TRBJ2-3
TGTGCCAGTAGTATAGTCTACGGGACTGAAGCTTTCTTT CASSIVYGTEAFF . TRBV19 . TRBJ1-1
TGCGCCAGCAGCTCGAGTGAGATAAAGCCCATGAACACTGAAGCTTTCTTT CASSSSEIKPMNTEAFF . TRBV5-1 . TRBJ1-1
TGTGCCACTCCAAACCGACAGGGGGCGGGTGGCTACACCTTC CATPNRQGAGGYTF . TRBV28 TRBD1 TRBJ1-2
TGTGCCAGCAGCCCCGGGCCCGGGGGCTACGAGCAGTACTTC CASSPGPGGYEQYF once TRBV7-3 . TRBJ2-7
TGTGCCAGCAGTTTTGAGCCCCAGGGGGCGCGGTATGGCTACACCTTC CASSFEPQGARYGYTF once TRBV27 TRBD1 TRBJ1-2
TGTGCCAGCAGCTTAGATCCCCCCATAGAGACCCAGTACTTC CASSLDPPIETQYF . TRBV11-2 . TRBJ2-5
TGTGCCAGCAGCGTAGCCAGGGCGCACACCGGGGAGCTGTTTTTT CASSVARAHTGELFF . TRBV9 . TRBJ2-2
TGCGCCAGCAGCCCACGGGGGTCGGGGGAGACCCAGTACTTC CASSPRGSGETQYF once TRBV4-1 . TRBJ2-5
TGCGCCAGCAGCTTGTCGGGTACCACCGGGGAGCTGTTTTTT CASSLSGTTGELFF . TRBV5-1 . TRBJ2-2
TGTGCCAGCAGCGGTCCCGGGGACAGGGGCACAGATACGCAGTATTTT CASSGPGDRGTDTQYF . TRBV21-1 . TRBJ2-3
TGTGCCTGGAGTGTAGGCCGCGGGGGGGGGAATGAGCAGTTCTTC CAWSVGRGGGNEQFF . TRBV30 TRBD2 TRBJ2-1
TGTGCCACAAGCGCGGGAGCAGGGATCGAGCAGTACTTC CATSAGAGIEQYF . TRBV19 TRBD2 TRBJ2-7
TGTGCCAGCAGCCAAGTACCACACACAGATACGCAGTATTTT CASSQVPHTDTQYF . TRBV3-1/TRBV3-2 . TRBJ2-3
TGTGCCAGCATCGCGAGGGCAGCCCGCTCCTACAATGAGCAGTTCTTC CASIARAARSYNEQFF . TRBV28 . TRBJ2-1
TGTGCCACCAGCCCTGACCTATACAGGGGGCATCGAGAGACCCAGTACTTC CATSPDLYRGHRETQYF . TRBV24-1 TRBD1 TRBJ2-5
TGTGCCAGCTCACCTAGGGGGTCCAACACCGGGGAGCTGTTTTTT CASSPRGSNTGELFF once TRBV18 . TRBJ2-2
TGTGCCAGCAGCCTAGGACAGGGCGAAGTCTACGAGCAGTACTTC CASSLGQGEVYEQYF . TRBV5-4 TRBD1 TRBJ2-7
TGCGCCAGCAGCTTGGGTCCCCATGAGACTGGAAACACCATATATTTT CASSLGPHETGNTIYF once TRBV5-1 . TRBJ1-3
TGCGCCAGCAGTTCCGGGACAGGGTACCAGCCCCAGCATTTT CASSSGTGYQPQHF few TRBV10-2 TRBD1 TRBJ1-5
TGTGCCATCAGTGAGGCAGGGGTCGGTGGAGACACTGAAGCTTTCTTT CAISEAGVGGDTEAFF . TRBV10-3 . TRBJ1-1
TGTGCCACCAGTGATCCCCGCCGGGGGGATACGCAGTATTTT CATSDPRRGDTQYF . TRBV24-1 . TRBJ2-3
TGTGCCAGCAGACGACAGGGGGCGGTTGGCTACACCTTC CASRRQGAVGYTF . TRBV2 TRBD1 TRBJ1-2
TGTGCCAGCAGTCCCCGTCGAGCGGGAGGGAAGGGAGATACGCAGTATTTT CASSPRRAGGKGDTQYF . TRBV6-6 TRBD2 TRBJ2-3
TGTGCTAGTGGTCCCGGACACCCCGCTAACTATGGCTACACCTTC CASGPGHPANYGYTF . TRBV12-5 . TRBJ1-2
TGCGCCAGCAGCTTTGAAGGGACAGGTGGAAAACTGTTTTTT CASSFEGTGGKLFF . TRBV5-1 TRBD1 TRBJ1-4
TGTGCCAGTAGTATTCGAGACAGTAATTCACCCCTCCACTTT CASSIRDSNSPLHF . TRBV19 . TRBJ1-6
TGTGCCTGGAGTGTATTAATGAACACTGAAGCTTTCTTT CAWSVLMNTEAFF . TRBV30 . TRBJ1-1
TGTGCCACCAGCAGAGCCCGGAGGGCCGGGGACAATGAGCAGTTCTTC CATSRARRAGDNEQFF . TRBV15 . TRBJ2-1
TGTGCCAGCAGCGAAGCGACAGGGGAATCACCCCTCCACTTT CASSEATGESPLHF few TRBV6-1 TRBD1 TRBJ1-6
TGTGCCAGCAGCGTATCTATCGAGGGGGCTACTGAAGCTTTCTTT CASSVSIEGATEAFF . TRBV7-2 TRBD1 TRBJ1-1
TGTGCCAGCAGCCAGGGACAGGGGCCAGATACGCAGTATTTT CASSQGQGPDTQYF . TRBV4-2 TRBD1 TRBJ2-3
TGTGCCAGCAGCCAAGATTCCGGATTAGCGGCTACGGGGTGGAATGAGCAGTTCTTC CASSQDSGLAATGWNEQFF . TRBV4-2 . TRBJ2-1
TGTGCCAGCAGCTGGGACAGGGGTAATTCACCCCTCCACTTT CASSWDRGNSPLHF . TRBV3-1/TRBV3-2 TRBD1 TRBJ1-6
TGTGCCAGCTCTGCGGACAGGGACACTGAAGCTTTCTTT CASSADRDTEAFF . TRBV18 TRBD1 TRBJ1-1
TGTGCCAGCAGTTACTCGAGAGGCAGTCAGGGGAAACTGTTTTTT CASSYSRGSQGKLFF . TRBV6-5 . TRBJ1-4
TGTGCCAGCAGCCTAGGCCCAGCGCCCGATACGCAGTATTTT CASSLGPAPDTQYF . TRBV28 . TRBJ2-3
TGTGCCAGCAGTGGTCGGATTGATCTAGGGGACAATGAGCAGTTCTTC CASSGRIDLGDNEQFF . TRBV28 . TRBJ2-1
TGTGCCAGCAGCTTCGTTCGGAACACTGAAGCTTTCTTT CASSFVRNTEAFF . TRBV5-5 . TRBJ1-1
TGTGCCAGCAGCTTAGTAGCGGACACAGATACGCAGTATTTT CASSLVADTDTQYF . TRBV7-2 . TRBJ2-3